Listed here are 18 T cell receptor beta chains from one sample, sequenced in a study of post-analysis software for immune sequencing data. No antigen is known for these receptors. Regarding the study as a whole: With TRBV5-6, TRBV5-1 and TRBV20-1 included, about 5 TRBV segments were more frequent in patients than in controls.

Included in the TCR beta cDNA libraries were unique molecular identifiers. In TCRdb, the PCR reads were re-called with MiXCR into one record per CDR3 protein. The data show fewer than 850,000 distinct CDR3 sequences, roughly 27% seen once. The source material was blood. These receptors were obtained from a girl aged 5-17 years with multiple sclerosis.

This clonotype was seen repeatedly, ten times or more. The chain is built from TRBV7-8 and TRBJ2-3; D not certain. CDR3 length: 14 amino acids. Deletions cut 1 base from V and 3 bases from J, with 8 bases between. Germline V gene sequence: CDR1 SGHVS, CDR2 FQNEAQ. The CDR3 loop is CASSLDRATDTQYF. As DNA, the CDR3 is TGTGCCAGCAGCTTAGATAGGGCGACAGATACGCAGTATTTT.

A note on this clonotype: A much larger clonotype is one base distant, so this may be a read error. This chain joins TRBV25-1 and TRBJ1-2, with D maybe TRBD1 (5 bases). CDR1 and CDR2 (germline): MGHDK, SYGVNS. The CDR3 is made up of 16 amino acids. V lost 1 base to trimming and J lost 4 bases, with 16 bases between them. Here the CDR3 DNA reads TGTGCCAGCAGTGAATCCCCCCAGGACACTGGCTATGGCTACACCTTC. It is translated as CASSESPQDTGYGYTF.

Here the CDR3 DNA reads TGTGCCAGCAGCTTAGTCGGGCAGGGCAGGGGAGAGCAGTACTTC. Protein product: CASSLVGQGRGEQYF. The chain has TRBV7-8 and TRBJ2-5, with a weak D call TRBD1 (6 bases). Germline V gene data show CDR1 as SGHVS and CDR2 as FQNEAQ. The CDR3 runs 15 residues. Trimming took 1 base from V and 11 from J, leaving 20 bases between them. Full variable domain (missing parts from reference TRBV7-8 and TRBJ2-5): GAGVSQSPRYKVAKRGQDVALRCDPISGHVSLFWYQQALGQGPEFLTYFQNEAQLDKSGLPSDRFFAERPEGSVSTLKIQRTQQEDSAVYLCASSLVGQGRGEQYFGPGTRLLVL.

The chain combines TRBV7-2 with TRBJ1-1; no clear D. Trimming pared 6 bases from V and 0 bases from J, leaving 8 bases between. This CDR3 has 13 amino acids. Germline assignment: CDR1 SGHTA and CDR2 FQGNSA. The CDR3 DNA reads as TGTGCCAGCAGACAACAGCTGAACACTGAAGCTTTCTTT. Translation: CASRQQLNTEAFF.

This clonotype was seen more than once but under ten times. The chain joins TRBV6-5 to TRBJ1-4, with D possibly TRBD1 on 5 matching bases. The V end was cut by 8 bases, the J end by 5 bases, with 15 bases between. Germline V gene lookup returns CDR1 MNHEY and CDR2 SVGAGI. The CDR3 is 14 amino acids. Here the CDR3 reads CASHGGGRNEKLFF. As DNA, the CDR3 is TGTGCCAGCCATGGGGGAGGGCGGAATGAAAAACTGTTTTTT.

This clonotype was observed a handful of times. The rearrangement joins TRBV4-1 to TRBJ2-3; 10 bases are shared with TRBD2. Per the germline V gene, CDR1 is MGHRA and CDR2 is YSYEKL. V lost 1 base, J lost 2 bases, and 6 bases stayed unmatched. This CDR3 is 17 amino acids long. The CDR3 sequence: CASSQGLLAGFTDTQYF. CDR3 coding DNA: TGCGCCAGCAGCCAAGGGCTACTAGCGGGGTTCACAGATACGCAGTATTTT.

This clonotype was detected once. One end of the junction varies from germline; a read error may be responsible. This rearrangement joins TRBV27 to TRBJ2-5; TRBD2 might be the D (5 bases). The better agreement between TRBJ2-7 and the DNA end casts doubt on the J call. Germline V CDR1 and CDR2: MNHEY, SMNVEV (reference sequence). The CDR3 loop spans 14 amino acids. The CDR3 spells CTSSRLGVYYEQYF. The CDR3 nucleotides are TGTACCAGCAGCCGCCTCGGGGTTTACTACGAGCAGTACTTC.

This clonotype has just a few counts. CDR3 region: CAIQEGRQPQHF. The DNA for the CDR3 is TGTGCCATCCAGGAGGGGCGTCAGCCCCAGCATTTT. The V gene is TRBV11-2, the J gene TRBJ1-5; a possible D gene is TRBD1 (5 bases). Germline CDR1 and CDR2: SGHAT and FQNNGV. The V gene lost 10 bases and the J gene lost 6 bases, with 13 bases spanning the gap. The CDR3 spans 12 residues.

V gene TRBV6-6 combines with J gene TRBJ1-5, with 10 positions matching TRBD1. The CDR3 totals 15 residues. Germline V gives CDR1 MNHNY, CDR2 SVGAGI (reference sequence). Losses at the gene ends were 6 bases for V and 5 bases for J; bases not matched to a gene: 7. The CDR3 loop reads CASRRGTGDHQPQHF. In DNA, the CDR3 is TGTGCCAGCAGGCGAGGGACAGGGGACCATCAGCCCCAGCATTTT.

CDR3 loop: CASSSGLAGDLASYNEQFF. Written as DNA, the CDR3 is TGTGCCAGCAGTTCGGGACTAGCGGGAGATTTGGCATCCTACAATGAGCAGTTCTTC. The genes are TRBV27 and TRBJ2-1; 14 bases line up with TRBD2. V lost 4 bases and J lost 1; bases outside the gene matches: 9. This CDR3 contains 19 residues. CDR1 is MNHEY and CDR2 is SMNVEV in the germline V gene (reference sequence).

Notes on this clonotype: At one end the junction does not follow the germline gene, possibly because of a read error. The chain joins TRBV7-9 to TRBJ2-1; 7 nucleotides match TRBD2. The CDR3 has 15 amino acids. Germline values: CDR1 SEHNR, CDR2 FQNEAQ (reference sequence). The CDR3 protein is CANSLRGVLRDEQFF. DNA for the CDR3: TGTGCCAACAGCCTCCGGGGGGTCCTCAGGGATGAGCAGTTCTTC. The full variable domain, with the rest looked up from reference TRBV7-9 and TRBJ2-1, is DTGVSQNPRHKITKRGQNVTFRCDPISEHNRLYWYRQTLGQGPEFLTYFQNEAQLEKSRLLSDRFSAERPKGSFSTLEIQRTEQGDSAMYLCANSLRGVLRDEQFFGPGTRLTVL.

The chain employs TRBV5-1 and TRBJ2-1, with D possibly matching TRBD2 (5 bases). V was cut by 9 bases and J by 0 bases, with 10 bases left in between. This CDR3 contains 13 residues. CDR1 and CDR2 from the germline V gene are SGHRS and YFSETQ. The CDR3 DNA reads as TGCGCCACAGGACTGAGCTCCTACAATGAGCAGTTCTTC. It codes for CATGLSSYNEQFF.

This clonotype was counted ten times or more. The gene calls are TRBV20-1 and TRBJ2-7, with a tentative D call TRBD2 (5 bases). The CDR3 extends over 13 amino acids. The V end was cut by 0 bases, the J end by 3 bases, with 9 bases between. The germline CDR1 and CDR2 sequences are DFQATT and SNEGSKA (reference sequence). CDR3 region: CSARDEGFYEQYF. As DNA, the CDR3 is TGCAGTGCTAGAGACGAGGGTTTCTACGAGCAGTACTTC.

The rearrangement uses TRBV12-3 or TRBV12-4 and TRBJ1-1; D is undetermined. V lost 6 bases and J 1 base, leaving 9 bases between the germline ends. The CDR3 spans 13 residues. In DNA, the CDR3 is TGTGCCAGCAGGATTGCAGCGAACACTGAAGCTTTCTTT. Protein product: CASRIAANTEAFF.

This clonotype showed up just a few times. The rearrangement uses TRBV5-1 and TRBJ2-5, with 7 bases fitting TRBD1. Germline trimming cut 5 bases from V and 2 bases from J; bases unmatched to any gene: 9. This CDR3 spans 15 amino acids. CDR1 is SGHRS and CDR2 is YFSETQ in the germline V gene. This chain's CDR3 is CASSQTGKSQETQYF. The CDR3 bases are TGCGCCAGCAGTCAGACAGGGAAATCGCAAGAGACCCAGTACTTC.

This clonotype has a count of ten or more. Here the CDR3 DNA reads TGCAGTGCTAGGGAAGGACAGGGGGCCTACGAGCAGTACTTC. It yields the protein CSAREGQGAYEQYF. The chain employs TRBV20-1 and TRBJ2-7; 10 bases agree with TRBD1. CDR3 length: 14 residues. V trimming: 3 bases; J trimming: 2 bases; junction bases outside the gene matches: 4. CDR1 and CDR2 from the germline V gene are DFQATT and SNEGSKA (reference sequence).

Remarks on this clonotype: A read error may explain this, as a much larger clone is one base away. This is likely a read error, given that the CDR3 carries no conserved phenylalanine or tryptophan at its end. The chain combines TRBV12-3 or TRBV12-4 with TRBJ2-1, with 14 bases fitting TRBD2. J gave up 5 bases and V 5 bases, and 2 bases lay outside the gene matches. The CDR3 contains 15 residues. CDR3 sequence reads: CASSPGLAGDNEQFL. The CDR3 nucleotides are TGTGCCAGCAGTCCGGGACTAGCGGGAGACAATGAGCAGTTCTTG.

This clonotype was counted only a few times. The chain employs TRBV15 and TRBJ2-7; a weak D match, TRBD2 (5 bases). The J call is in doubt because the DNA end fits TRBJ2-5 better. Germline V lookup: CDR1 LNHNV, CDR2 YYDKDF (reference sequence). This CDR3 is built from 13 residues. The CDR3 coding sequence is TGTGCCACCGGGAGTGGTTCGAGGGAGACCCAGTACTTC. Translating it yields CATGSGSRETQYF.